One and the same sample provided the 21 T cell receptor beta chains below, sequenced in a study of T cell repertoires in cytomegalovirus infection. These receptors lack a known antigen. TCRdb reprocessed the reads with MiXCR, giving one entry per CDR3 protein. Of some 99,000 distinct CDR3 sequences detected, less than 30% appear once; the ten largest clones hold about 81%. Sequenced here: CD8+ T cells from cultured PBMCs, sampled from culture after CMV antigen stimulation. The receptors originated from a human donor in good health (CMV status not recorded). Some clones in this sample may be carry-over from other donors' samples.

This chain joins TRBV4-1 and TRBJ1-1, with D tentatively TRBD1 (5 bases). This CDR3 is 14 amino acids long. The V gene lost 4 bases and the J gene lost 4 bases, with 13 bases spanning the gap. Germline V gene data show CDR1 as MGHRA and CDR2 as YSYEKL. The DNA for the CDR3 is TGCGCCAGCAGCCTTCAAGGGGTTGGCACTGAAGCTTTCTTT. Translating it yields CASSLQGVGTEAFF.

V is TRBV20-1 and J is TRBJ1-6; D ambiguous. V was clipped by 5 bases and J by 0 bases, with 8 bases between them. CDR1 is DFQATT, CDR2 SNEGSKA, per germline (reference sequence). The CDR3 totals 14 residues. DNA for the CDR3: TGCAGTGCTCCGGGGAGCTCCTATAATTCACCCCTCCACTTT. Encoded protein: CSAPGSSYNSPLHF.

This clonotype was counted ten times or more. The V gene is TRBV7-6, the J gene TRBJ1-5, with D maybe TRBD1 (5 bases). The germline V gene has CDR1 SGHVS and CDR2 FNYEAQ. Between the trimmed V and J ends, which lost 5 bases and 0 bases, there was a span of 14 bases. The CDR3 covers 16 residues. This chain's CDR3 is CASSAFEGYSNQPQHF. CDR3 sequence (DNA): TGTGCCAGCAGCGCCTTCGAGGGGTATAGCAATCAGCCCCAGCATTTT.

The count of this clonotype is one. The rearrangement links TRBV19 to TRBJ1-3; D is uncertain. The length of the CDR3 is 11 residues. Germline assignment: CDR1 LNHDA and CDR2 SQIVND (reference sequence). The V gene lost 8 bases and the J gene lost 0 bases, with 2 bases spanning the gap. CDR3 bases: TGTGCCAGTGACTCTGGAAACACCATATATTTT. It yields the protein CASDSGNTIYF.

This clonotype came up a few times. This chain joins TRBV28 and TRBJ1-2; no clear D gene. This CDR3 contains 14 residues. Trimming removed 2 bases from V and 7 bases from J, with 14 bases in between. Germline-derived CDR1 and CDR2 are MDHEN and SYDVKM. The CDR3 region is CASSLIVLKGGYTF. As DNA, the CDR3 is TGTGCCAGCAGTTTAATCGTACTAAAGGGTGGCTACACCTTC.

The chain joins TRBV7-9 to TRBJ1-4, with a weak D call TRBD1 (5 bases). CDR1 and CDR2 from the germline V gene are SEHNR and FQNEAQ (reference sequence). The CDR3 consists of 15 residues. The V and J ends lost 4 bases and 0 bases respectively, with 9 bases between them. The CDR3 here is CASSYTGATNEKLFF. CDR3 DNA: TGTGCCAGCAGCTATACAGGAGCAACTAATGAAAAACTGTTTTTT. Using reference TRBV7-9 and TRBJ1-4 for the parts outside the CDR3, the full variable domain is DTGVSQNPRHKITKRGQNVTFRCDPISEHNRLYWYRQTLGQGPEFLTYFQNEAQLEKSRLLSDRFSAERPKGSFSTLEIQRTEQGDSAMYLCASSYTGATNEKLFFGSGTQLSVL.

This clonotype has just a few counts. The V and J genes are TRBV7-9 and TRBJ1-3; D possibly corresponds to TRBD1 (5 bases). The CDR3 is 14 amino acids. Germline-derived CDR1 and CDR2 are SEHNR and FQNEAQ (reference sequence). Trimming cost V 2 bases and J 14 bases, with 19 bases left between them. CDR3 in amino acids: CASSLSGMGHHLYF. The CDR3 DNA reads TGTGCCAGCAGCTTATCTGGAATGGGGCACCATCTATATTTT.

The J gene is TRBJ2-5, the V gene TRBV12-5; the D is unclear. Trimming pared 2 bases from V and 5 bases from J, leaving 12 bases between. Germline CDR1 and CDR2: LGHNT and FRNRAP. The CDR3 contains 14 residues. CDR3 nucleotide sequence: TGTGCTAGTGGTTTGCCCCTCGCGTGGGAGACCCAGTACTTC. It encodes CASGLPLAWETQYF.

The gene calls are TRBV27 and TRBJ2-2; D possibly uses TRBD1 or TRBD2 (7 bases each). Trimming took 6 bases from V and 1 from J, leaving 18 bases between them. Germline V lookup: CDR1 MNHEY, CDR2 SMNVEV (reference sequence). The CDR3 length is 17 residues. The CDR3 spells CASRRGAGTVNTGELFF. CDR3 sequence (DNA): TGTGCCAGCAGAAGAGGAGCGGGGACAGTGAACACCGGGGAGCTGTTTTTT.

This sequence joins TRBV6-9 and TRBJ2-3; 10 bases map to TRBD2. CDR3 size: 17 residues. Germline CDR1 MNHGY, CDR2 SVAAGI. The V and J ends lost 9 bases and 6 bases, in that order; junction bases with no gene match: 18. CDR3 region: CARRRSSGGLRLDTQYF. CDR3 nucleotides: TGTGCCAGGAGACGGTCTAGCGGGGGCCTACGGCTGGATACGCAGTATTTT.

This clonotype was recorded once. The J gene is TRBJ1-1, the V gene TRBV28; no firm D call. Germline V gene lookup returns CDR1 MDHEN and CDR2 SYDVKM. There are 14 residues in the CDR3. V lost 5 bases and J 4 bases, leaving 14 bases between the germline ends. The CDR3 DNA reads as TGTGCCAGCAGTCCCCAAGGCCTAAGCACTGAAGCTTTCTTT. Translating it yields CASSPQGLSTEAFF. The variable domain in full, with the rest retrieved from reference TRBV28 and TRBJ1-1, is DVKVTQSSRYLVKRTGEKVFLECVQDMDHENMFWYRQDPGLGLRLIYFSYDVKMKEKGDIPEGYSVSREKKERFSLILESASTNQTSMYLCASSPQGLSTEAFFGQGTRLTVV.

The J gene is TRBJ2-3, the V gene TRBV2; a possible D gene is TRBD2 (6 bases). The germline V and J ends were trimmed by 6 bases and 3 bases, with 10 bases remaining between them. The length of the CDR3 is 13 residues. Germline V gives CDR1 SNHLY, CDR2 FYNNEI. The CDR3 protein is CASRAGYTDTQYF. CDR3 nucleotides: TGTGCCAGCAGGGCGGGGTATACAGATACGCAGTATTTT. The full variable domain, in which reference TRBV2 and TRBJ2-3 provide the parts outside the CDR3, is EPEVTQTPSHQVTQMGQEVILRCVPISNHLYFYWYRQILGQKVEFLVSFYNNEISEKSEIFDDQFSVERPDGSNFTLKIRSTKLEDSAMYFCASRAGYTDTQYFGPGTRLTVL.

This clonotype was seen a few times. V and J are TRBV5-4 and TRBJ2-7; TRBD2 matches 7 bases. The germline V gene encodes CDR1 SGHNT and CDR2 YYREEE (reference sequence). CDR3 length equals 15 residues. The J segment lost 5 bases and the V segment lost 4 bases, leaving 12 bases of the junction unmatched. The CDR3 DNA follows: TGTGCCAGCAGCCCCTCCTTCGGAAGCGGGGACGAGCAGTACTTC. Translating it yields CASSPSFGSGDEQYF.

This clonotype was found a few times. The V gene is TRBV2, the J gene TRBJ2-7; TRBD2 matches 7 bases. Germline values: CDR1 SNHLY, CDR2 FYNNEI. The CDR3 covers 14 residues. With V trimmed by 6 bases and J by 1 base, 6 bases remained unmatched. The CDR3 loop reads CASRTAGPSYEQYF. The CDR3 DNA sequence: TGTGCCAGCAGGACAGCGGGGCCTTCCTACGAGCAGTACTTC.

This clonotype has only a few counts. The rearrangement uses TRBV2 and TRBJ1-2; 7 nucleotides agree with TRBD1. CDR1 SNHLY and CDR2 FYNNEI come from the germline V gene. The CDR3 runs to 16 residues. The ends lost 1 base at V and 0 bases at J; junction bases unmatched: 5. DNA for the CDR3: TGTGCCAGCAGTGAAGACAGCCAGGGGGCTAACTATGGCTACACCTTC. Amino acid sequence: CASSEDSQGANYGYTF.

V gene TRBV7-2 combines with J gene TRBJ1-1; weak D call: TRBD1 (6 bases). The CDR3 consists of 15 residues. Trimming stripped 4 bases from V and 6 bases from J, with 18 bases between. The germline gives CDR1 SGHTA, CDR2 FQGNSA. CDR3 loop: CASSSLGGGWAEAFF. Here the CDR3 DNA reads TGTGCCAGCAGCTCCTTAGGGGGGGGTTGGGCTGAAGCTTTCTTT.

This clonotype was detected once. V and J are TRBV19 and TRBJ2-1; D unclear. Trimming took 5 bases from V and 9 from J, leaving 5 bases between them. This CDR3 is 10 amino acids long. Germline values: CDR1 LNHDA, CDR2 SQIVND (reference sequence). CDR3 bases: TGTGCCAGTAGTCACGGTGAGCAGTTCTTC. Its protein product is CASSHGEQFF.

A few counts support this clonotype. The rearrangement joins TRBV12-3 or TRBV12-4 to TRBJ2-7, with 14 bases aligning to TRBD2. The CDR3 sequence is 15 residues long. V shed 5 bases and J 6 bases; nucleotides not matched to a gene: 6. DNA of the CDR3: TGTGCCAGCAGTCGACTAGCGGGGGGGCCTGGCGAGCAGTACTTC. Encoded protein: CASSRLAGGPGEQYF.

This sequence joins TRBV12-3 or TRBV12-4 and TRBJ2-1; a possible D gene is TRBD1 (6 bases). V gave up 7 bases and J gave up 3 bases, with 10 bases separating them. The CDR3 extends over 13 amino acids. The CDR3 DNA sequence: TGTGCCAGCACCCAAGGGGGCTACAATGAGCAGTTCTTC. Its protein product is CASTQGGYNEQFF.

The chain recombines TRBV28 with TRBJ2-1; TRBD1 aligns across 9 bases. In germline, CDR1 is MDHEN, CDR2 SYDVKM. This CDR3 has 15 residues. V lost 4 bases, J lost 8 bases, and 9 bases stayed unmatched. The chain's CDR3 is CASSSWDRERDEQFF. In DNA, the CDR3 is TGTGCCAGCAGTTCGTGGGACAGGGAAAGGGATGAGCAGTTCTTC.

This chain uses TRBV28 with TRBJ2-4; 10 bases agree with TRBD2. The CDR3 is 16 residues long. V trimming: 4 bases; J trimming: 3 bases; junction bases outside the gene matches: 6. Germline CDR1 and CDR2: MDHEN and SYDVKM. The CDR3 here is CASSSQLAGHKNIQYF. The DNA of the CDR3 is TGTGCCAGCAGTTCTCAACTAGCGGGGCACAAAAACATTCAGTACTTC.